These 17 T cell receptor beta chains originate from one sample sequenced in a study of blood T cell repertoires in COVID-19. Profiling relied on immunoSEQ multiplex PCR, and the TCRdb table lists in-frame clones only, not all of them. The table records around 130,000 clones, roughly 84% of them present only once. The material sequenced was peripheral blood. These receptors all come from a man between 60 and 75 years old with acute or convalescent COVID-19.

This clone was seen once. The chain links TRBV5-4 to TRBJ2-5; D perhaps matches TRBD1 (6 bases). The CDR3 is 15 amino acids. Trimming cost V 4 bases and J 3 bases, with 16 bases left between them. Germline loops: CDR1 SGHNT, CDR2 YYREEE (reference sequence). DNA of the CDR3: TGTGCCAGCAGCCAGGGGTCCCGGATCGAAGAGACCCAGTACTTC. Residues: CASSQGSRIEETQYF.

The chain couples TRBV3-1 (or the pseudogene TRBV3-2) to TRBJ1-1; D is ambiguous. Germline V gene sequence: CDR1 LGHDT, CDR2 YNNKEL (reference sequence). This CDR3 comprises 16 residues. V was cut by 0 bases and J by 1 base, with 12 bases left in between. The CDR3 region is CASSQDEQSPNTEAFF. DNA of the CDR3: TGTGCCAGCAGCCAAGACGAACAGAGCCCGAACACTGAAGCTTTCTTT.

The chain joins TRBV7-2 to TRBJ2-7, with a weak D call TRBD1 (5 bases). In germline, CDR1 is SGHTA, CDR2 FQGNSA. The V end lost 1 base, the J end lost 2 bases, and 12 bases lay between the germline ends. The CDR3 length is 15 residues. This CDR3 is CASSLDSGPTYEQYF. The CDR3 region has the DNA TGTGCCAGCAGCTTAGACTCAGGGCCCACCTACGAGCAGTACTTC.

The chain combines TRBV5-8 with TRBJ2-7; no firm D call. V gave up 2 bases and J gave up 2 bases, with 8 bases separating them. The CDR3 contains 13 residues. The germline V gene encodes CDR1 SGHTS and CDR2 YDEGEE. Here the CDR3 reads CASSLGRAYEQYF. CDR3 coding DNA: TGTGCCAGCAGCTTAGGCCGGGCCTACGAGCAGTACTTC.

V is TRBV6-5 and J is TRBJ1-2, with 9 positions matching TRBD1. CDR3 length equals 14 residues. Per the germline V gene, CDR1 is MNHEY and CDR2 is SVGAGI. The ends lost 7 bases at V and 5 bases at J; junction bases unmatched: 8. CDR3 region: CASTTGGSTYGYTF. In DNA form, the CDR3 reads TGTGCCAGCACCACAGGGGGCTCCACGTATGGCTACACCTTC.

The rearrangement links TRBV5-4 to TRBJ2-5; possibly TRBD2 for D (5 bases). The CDR3 totals 15 residues. Germline loops: CDR1 SGHNT, CDR2 YYREEE (reference sequence). V dropped 0 bases and J dropped 1 base, with 10 bases sitting between them. CDR3 sequence (DNA): TGTGCCAGCAGCTTGGTGGAGGAGGCCCAAGAGACCCAGTACTTC. It yields the protein CASSLVEEAQETQYF.

This chain uses TRBV10-2 with TRBJ2-1; D not certain. CDR1 is WSHSY and CDR2 is SAAADI in the germline V gene. CDR3 length equals 13 residues. Trimming took 6 bases from V and 3 from J, leaving 9 bases between them. CDR3 DNA: TGCGCCAGCAGAAACTACGACTACAATGAGCAGTTCTTC. It codes for CASRNYDYNEQFF.

This sequence joins TRBV10-1 and TRBJ1-1; 12 bases match TRBD1. J gave up 6 bases and V 3 bases, and 5 bases lay outside the gene matches. CDR1 and CDR2 from the germline V gene are WNHNN and SYGVQD (reference sequence). The CDR3 is 15 amino acids. The chain's CDR3 is CASSDPGQGAPEAFF. The DNA of the CDR3 is TGCGCCAGCAGTGATCCGGGACAGGGGGCCCCTGAAGCTTTCTTT.

The V gene is TRBV6-5, the J gene TRBJ1-2; maybe TRBD1 (6 bases). The CDR3 runs to 13 residues. With 7 bases removed from V and 3 bases from J, the gap between germline ends came to 12 bases. CDR1 and CDR2 (germline): MNHEY, SVGAGI. For the CDR3, the DNA is TGTGCCAGCATCGGCAGGGGTTACTATGGCTACACCTTC. It encodes CASIGRGYYGYTF.

The chain carries TRBV7-2 and TRBJ2-7; D is perhaps TRBD1 (6 bases). The germline V gene encodes CDR1 SGHTA and CDR2 FQGNSA. This CDR3 is built from 14 residues. V was shortened by 3 bases and J by 5 bases, with 14 bases between the two germline ends. DNA for the CDR3: TGTGCCAGCAGCTTCACAGGGATGGTCCACGAGCAGTACTTC. It encodes CASSFTGMVHEQYF.

The rearrangement uses TRBV19 and TRBJ2-7; 11 bases agree with TRBD2. J was trimmed by 2 bases and V by 6 bases; bases with no gene match: 3. CDR1 is LNHDA, CDR2 SQIVND, per germline (reference sequence). This CDR3 has 14 residues. The CDR3 sequence: CASRLAGGPYEQYF. CDR3 in DNA: TGTGCCAGTAGGCTAGCGGGAGGTCCCTACGAGCAGTACTTC.

The rearrangement joins TRBV9 to TRBJ2-7; 8 bases match TRBD1. V was pared by 4 bases and J by 6 bases, with 15 bases of the junction left unmatched. Germline V gene data show CDR1 as SGDLS and CDR2 as YYNGEE. The CDR3 is 16 residues long. In DNA, the CDR3 is TGTGCCAGCAGCTCAGGGGGGCAGGGGGCAAAACTCGAGCAGTACTTC. Residues: CASSSGGQGAKLEQYF.

The chain joins TRBV23-1 to TRBJ1-1; D is possibly TRBD1 (5 bases). TRBV23-1 is reported as an ORF; its role is uncertain. The V end was cut by 10 bases, the J end by 4 bases, with 16 bases between. This CDR3 comprises 13 residues. For the CDR3, the DNA is TGCGCCACCCCCGGCCCCCAGGGCACTGAAGCTTTCTTT. Translating it yields CATPGPQGTEAFF.

This clone was recorded once. The rearrangement links TRBV5-1 to TRBJ2-3; 9 nucleotides match TRBD2. Germline loops: CDR1 SGHRS, CDR2 YFSETQ. The CDR3 covers 18 residues. V lost 1 base and J lost 1; bases outside the gene matches: 10. As DNA, the CDR3 is TGCGCCAGCAGCTTGACTAGCGGGTGGGACTATGGCACAGATACGCAGTATTTT. Its protein is CASSLTSGWDYGTDTQYF.

This clone was seen a single time. The rearrangement joins TRBV27 to TRBJ1-6, with a tentative D call TRBD1 (5 bases). This CDR3 spans 16 amino acids. Trimming removed 5 bases at V and 10 bases at J, with 21 bases between. Germline V gives CDR1 MNHEY, CDR2 SMNVEV (reference sequence). In nucleotides, the CDR3 is TGTGCCAGCAGTCCAAAATGGGGCACCTACGGCTCACCCCTCCACTTT. This codes for CASSPKWGTYGSPLHF.

The V gene is TRBV9, the J gene TRBJ1-4, with 9 positions matching TRBD1. The ends lost 5 bases at V and 5 bases at J; junction bases unmatched: 7. Germline V gives CDR1 SGDLS, CDR2 YYNGEE. The CDR3 consists of 15 residues. The CDR3 is CASSHTGTGNEKLFF. The CDR3, as DNA: TGTGCCAGCAGTCACACCGGGACAGGGAATGAAAAACTGTTTTTT.

This clone was seen just once. V gene TRBV29-1 combines with J gene TRBJ1-4; perhaps TRBD1 as D (5 bases). Per the germline V gene, CDR1 is SQVTM and CDR2 is ANQGSEA. The length of the CDR3 is 16 residues. The ends were cut back, 7 bases at V and 2 bases at J, with 20 bases in the middle. CDR3 DNA: TGCAGCGCCCGGACATACCAAATGCCGACTAATGAAAAACTGTTTTTT. Residues: CSARTYQMPTNEKLFF.